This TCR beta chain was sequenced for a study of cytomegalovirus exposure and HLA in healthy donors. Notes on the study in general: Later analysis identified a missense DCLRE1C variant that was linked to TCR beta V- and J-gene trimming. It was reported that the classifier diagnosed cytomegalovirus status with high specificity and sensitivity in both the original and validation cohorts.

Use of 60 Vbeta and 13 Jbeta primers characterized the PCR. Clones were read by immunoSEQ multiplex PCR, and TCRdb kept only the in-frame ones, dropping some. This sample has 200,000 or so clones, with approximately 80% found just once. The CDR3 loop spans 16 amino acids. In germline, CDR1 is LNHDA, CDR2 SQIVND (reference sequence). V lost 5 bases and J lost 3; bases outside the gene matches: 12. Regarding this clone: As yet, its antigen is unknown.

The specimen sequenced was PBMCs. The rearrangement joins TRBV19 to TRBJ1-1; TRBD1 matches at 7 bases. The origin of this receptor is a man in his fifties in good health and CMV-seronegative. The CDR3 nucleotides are TGTGCCAGTAGTTACCCCGGGACAGAGCATGACACTGAAGCTTTCTTT. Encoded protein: CASSYPGTEHDTEAFF.